The rows below give T cell receptor beta chains drawn from one sample of a study of OX40 agonist ivuxolimab in advanced cancers. TCRdb's table, derived via immunoSEQ multiplex PCR, lists solely in-frame clones and lacks some. The repertoire includes 42,000 or so clones, 86% of them detected once, and around a fifth sits in the top ten. The material sequenced was CD4+ or CD8+ T cells sorted from blood, taken in a trial of the OX40 agonist ivuxolimab. The receptors derive from an adult with an advanced solid tumor such as melanoma, head and neck, liver or kidney cancer. Each CDR3 is given with its conserved first and last residue. The order of the fields is J gene, V gene, CDR3 protein.

j_call: TRBJ1-6
v_call: TRBV4-2
cdr3_aa: CASSQGAGNFNSPLHF

j_call: TRBJ1-1
v_call: TRBV5-4
cdr3_aa: CASSLGTEAFF

j_call: TRBJ1-1
v_call: TRBV9
cdr3_aa: CASSAGTGGSAFF

j_call: TRBJ2-1
v_call: TRBV5-4
cdr3_aa: CASSPGTGGGEQFF

j_call: TRBJ1-5
v_call: TRBV10-3
cdr3_aa: CAISGPENQPQHF

j_call: TRBJ1-4
v_call: TRBV5-1
cdr3_aa: CASRREAGDEKLFF

j_call: TRBJ2-3
v_call: TRBV9
cdr3_aa: CASSAYQEVDTQYF

j_call: TRBJ2-7
v_call: TRBV5-1
cdr3_aa: CASSLGVPSRGPYEQYF

j_call: TRBJ1-1
v_call: TRBV19
cdr3_aa: CASILPGEAFF

j_call: TRBJ2-1
v_call: TRBV6-4
cdr3_aa: CASSVAGERDEQFF

j_call: TRBJ1-2
v_call: TRBV14
cdr3_aa: CASSQGTGSYGYTF

j_call: TRBJ2-3
v_call: TRBV15
cdr3_aa: CATSRESNPFTDTQYF

j_call: TRBJ1-3
v_call: TRBV11-2
cdr3_aa: CASSLWGSSGNTIYF

j_call: TRBJ1-3
v_call: TRBV9
cdr3_aa: CASSVAGTSGNTIYF

j_call: TRBJ1-1
v_call: TRBV5-4
cdr3_aa: CASSFKGGDTEAFF

j_call: TRBJ1-1
v_call: TRBV15
cdr3_aa: CATSRDQVEEGRTMNTEAFF

j_call: TRBJ1-1
v_call: TRBV28
cdr3_aa: CASGNRGLNTEAFF

j_call: TRBJ2-1
v_call: TRBV7-9
cdr3_aa: CASSLGLAGGNEQFF

j_call: TRBJ1-1
v_call: TRBV5-6
cdr3_aa: CASSGGGGTEAFF

j_call: TRBJ2-2
v_call: TRBV27
cdr3_aa: CASSLGAATGELFF

j_call: TRBJ1-1
v_call: TRBV5-4
cdr3_aa: CASSSPGVSGAEAFF

j_call: TRBJ1-4
v_call: TRBV4-1
cdr3_aa: CASSQGTGTGGEKLFF

j_call: TRBJ2-5
v_call: TRBV12-5
cdr3_aa: CASGSGGSETQYF

j_call: TRBJ2-5
v_call: TRBV6-1
cdr3_aa: CASSEAGIDQETQYF

j_call: TRBJ2-7
v_call: TRBV5-1
cdr3_aa: CASSDGTGPYEQYF

j_call: TRBJ2-2
v_call: TRBV13
cdr3_aa: CASTSEGQGSTGELFF

j_call: TRBJ1-3
v_call: TRBV11-2
cdr3_aa: CASSSPGRNTIYF

j_call: TRBJ2-1
v_call: TRBV29-1
cdr3_aa: CSVEGRQGTYNEQFF

j_call: TRBJ1-2
v_call: TRBV9
cdr3_aa: CASSVDYPNGYTF

j_call: TRBJ1-1
v_call: TRBV27
cdr3_aa: CASSLSGGLLEAFF

j_call: TRBJ1-2
v_call: TRBV7-2
cdr3_aa: CASVGQTRSYTF

j_call: TRBJ2-1
v_call: TRBV10-3
cdr3_aa: CAIQPGLTYNEQFF

j_call: TRBJ2-1
v_call: TRBV4-3
cdr3_aa: CASSQDRDGPPEQFF

j_call: TRBJ2-3
v_call: TRBV13
cdr3_aa: CASSPSGGHTDTQYF

j_call: TRBJ2-5
v_call: TRBV6-6
cdr3_aa: CASRASKGPETQYF

j_call: TRBJ2-2
v_call: TRBV28
cdr3_aa: CASSRSSGATGELFF

j_call: TRBJ2-1
v_call: TRBV2
cdr3_aa: CASSGPLQASSYNEQFF

j_call: TRBJ2-5
v_call: TRBV9
cdr3_aa: CASSPGLAGEETQYF

j_call: TRBJ2-7
v_call: TRBV19
cdr3_aa: CASSIAPGLAGTYEQYF

j_call: TRBJ2-2
v_call: TRBV6-5
cdr3_aa: CASSPIQGGTGELFF